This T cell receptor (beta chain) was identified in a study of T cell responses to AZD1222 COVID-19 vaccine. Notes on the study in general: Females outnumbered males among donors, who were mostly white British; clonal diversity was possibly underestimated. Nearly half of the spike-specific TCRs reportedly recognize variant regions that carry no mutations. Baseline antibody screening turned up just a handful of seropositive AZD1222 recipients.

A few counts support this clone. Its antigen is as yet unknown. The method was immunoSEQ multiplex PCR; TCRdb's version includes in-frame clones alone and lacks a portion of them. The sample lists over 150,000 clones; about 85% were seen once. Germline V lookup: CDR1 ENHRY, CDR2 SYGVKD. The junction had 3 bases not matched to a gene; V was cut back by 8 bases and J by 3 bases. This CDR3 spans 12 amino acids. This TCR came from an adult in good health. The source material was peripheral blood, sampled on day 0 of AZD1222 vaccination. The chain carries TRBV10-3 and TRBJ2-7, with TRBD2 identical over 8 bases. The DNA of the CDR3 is TGTGCCATCGCTAGCGGGTACTACGAGCAGTACTTC. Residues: CAIASGYYEQYF.